This T cell receptor (beta chain) came from a study of T cells in Graves' hyperthyroidism and ophthalmopathy. Study outcomes and limitations: Ophthalmopathy, as predicted by the model, came a median 6.5 months after the prediction. Expanded thyroid clonotypes (above 0.001) were mostly also found in blood.

Many counts were recorded for this clonotype. The antigen is not known. V shed 6 bases and J shed 0 bases, with 12 bases lying between them. The CDR3 spans 15 residues. Germline loops: CDR1 MNHEY, CDR2 SMNVEV (reference sequence). TCR beta CDR3 regions were amplified from RNA. First-round RT-PCR targeting the TCR CDR3 was performed with the HTBI primer set. TCRdb itself ran the multiplex PCR reads through MiXCR, one entry per CDR3 protein. Counted here are about 420,000 distinct CDR3 sequences, approximately 15% occurring once; the ten biggest clones make up approximately 8%. Input material: blood. The source is a woman between 18 and 29 years old with Graves' hyperthyroidism. The genes are TRBV27 and TRBJ1-3; weak D call: TRBD1 (5 bases). Written as DNA, the CDR3 is TGTGCCAGCAGACGGGACGGCTTCTCTGGAAACACCATATATTTT. Its translation: CASRRDGFSGNTIYF.